The clone carrying this TCR beta chain has only a few counts. Germline is not matched at one junction end, which may reflect a read error. This sample stems from a study of blood T cells in healthy people across ages. Using a J-beta primer mix together with a sample-barcoded 5' primer, a second PCR was run for about 6 to 11 cycles. TCRdb reprocessed the 5' RACE reads via MiXCR and lists one record per CDR3 protein. The sample carries more than 1,000,000 distinct CDR3 sequences, about 23% recorded once. The CDR3 consists of 15 residues. Germline V gives CDR1 MNHEY, CDR2 SVGAGI. Separately, the same data were catalogued under a study of T cells of mothers and their children. This second report adds: During the second PCR, the M1S primer introduced sample barcodes along with 2-4 random nucleotides.

This TCR was sampled from a girl under 10 years old in good health. What was sequenced was blood. This sequence joins TRBV6-5 and TRBJ2-3, with 9 bases fitting TRBD1. CDR3 coding DNA: TGTGCCGGCAGTCTTCTCGGACAGGGGAGAGATACGCAGTATTTT. This encodes CAGSLLGQGRDTQYF.